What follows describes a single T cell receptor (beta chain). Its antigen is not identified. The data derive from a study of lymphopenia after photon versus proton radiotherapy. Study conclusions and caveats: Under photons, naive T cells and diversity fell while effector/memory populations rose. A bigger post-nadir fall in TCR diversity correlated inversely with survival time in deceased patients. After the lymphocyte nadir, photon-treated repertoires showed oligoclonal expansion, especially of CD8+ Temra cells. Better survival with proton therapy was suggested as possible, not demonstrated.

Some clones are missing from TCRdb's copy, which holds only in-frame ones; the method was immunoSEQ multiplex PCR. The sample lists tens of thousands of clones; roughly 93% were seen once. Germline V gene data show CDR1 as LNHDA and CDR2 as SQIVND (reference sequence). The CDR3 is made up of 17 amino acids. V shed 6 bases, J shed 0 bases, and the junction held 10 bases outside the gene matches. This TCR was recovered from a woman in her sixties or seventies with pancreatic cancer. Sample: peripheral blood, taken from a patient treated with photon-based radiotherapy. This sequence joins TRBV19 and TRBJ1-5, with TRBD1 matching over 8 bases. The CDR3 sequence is CASRPPGTGLSNQPQHF. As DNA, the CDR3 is TGTGCCAGTAGGCCCCCGGGGACAGGCCTTAGCAATCAGCCCCAGCATTTT.